This paragraph reports one T cell receptor beta chain. The antigen it binds to is not known. Per-nucleotide qualities are absent, and no much larger clonotype sits a single base away. The source of the sample is a study of HIV-infected children after antiretroviral therapy interruption (dated by TCRdb to the late 2010s). Notes on the research overall: Eight children, all with CD4+ count above 500 and viral load below 50 copies/ml, were included, of whom four were on planned treatment interruption and four were on continuous treatment. The interruption group had a median age of about 8.8 years, and the continuous treatment group had a median age of approximately 8 years. Most participating children had recorded exposure to EBV and CMV. Samples from the interruption arm were taken at week 0, at week 12, at the end of interruption (week 24 or 48), and about 3 years after the study ended. For the continuous-treatment arm, samples from the corresponding weeks 0, 48 and 150 were analyzed. Alongside measurements of thymic output, TCR repertoires of children on planned treatment interruption were compared with TCR repertoires of children on continuous antiretroviral treatment.

Overall study results and their limits: An increase in the naive CD4+ Gini coefficient was observed by the end of treatment interruption, suggesting clonal expansion, and a return to baseline was observed by 3 years. The small number of patients is a limitation of the study, so the data should be interpreted with caution. In naive CD4+ repertoires of PTI patients, CDR3 sharing between time points fell after interruption began; many sequences were shared between end of interruption and 3 years later. Minor non-naive CD45RA+ populations, such as EMRA or stem memory cells, might be present among the sorted CD45RA+ naive cells.

The library was prepared using 3' RACE. TCR libraries were built from RNA using a 3' RACE protocol with unique molecular identifiers to correct PCR amplification bias. Amplicon libraries were pooled in groups of up to 12 and sequenced on an Illumina MiSeq using v2 2x250 paired-end chemistry. Per the original workflow: Decombinator was used to process the reads, assigning V and J genes and CDR3 and applying barcode-based correction of errors and PCR bias. Repertoires were subsampled to equal depth before Gini coefficients were calculated with the R ineq package. GLIPH, Hamming distance and a shared triplet metric were used to assess CDR3 similarity. TCRdb trimmed public reads at Q25 via fastp, called clones via MiXCR and kept in-frame beta chains. For every CDR3 protein sequence, its rows merge into one entry that carries the most common genes and DNA. TCRdb's processing, not the study's, gives the V and J calls here. The sample has 70,000 to 90,000 distinct CDR3 sequences on record, about 6.9% of them singletons. The ten largest account for 0.85% to 1.2% of the sample.

According to the germline V gene, CDR1 reads MGHRA and CDR2 reads YSYEKL. The CDR3 sequence holds 15 residues, the cysteine and phenylalanine included. The kept DNA is CDR3 alone, 45 bases in frame from the first base. Trimming removed 0 bases from V and 3 bases from J, leaving 12 bases between the germline ends. In light of the paper, this sample's treatment or condition label describes: PENTA 11 planned treatment interruption arm or continuous ART arm. The participants, all children from the United Kingdom aged 2 to 15 years, had been on at least three-drug ART for a minimum of 24 weeks. Cryopreserved PBMCs containing at least 5 million viable cells were required, and a handful of candidate patients were excluded because of low viable PBMC yield. Naive CD4+ CD45RA+ CD45RO- T cells were FACS-sorted from thawed PBMCs on a FACSAria III cell sorter. After sorting, cells were fixed, and RNA was extracted with the RNeasy FFPE kit and then with the RNeasy Micro kit.

The V and J segments used are TRBV4-1 and TRBJ2-7, and TRBD1 may be the D gene, going by 7 matching bases. This clonotype originated in a pool of human donors with HIV. Here the sequenced sample was CD45RA+ CD4+ T cells from PBMCs, pooled from several time points, taken from a donor given antiretroviral therapy, either interrupted or continuous. This sample's cell subset or site label indicates: naive CD4+ CD45RA+ CD45RO- T cells. Here is the DNA: TGCGCCAGCAGCCAAGAGGATCAGGGGGGCTACGAGCAGTACTTC. Its product reads: CASSQEDQGGYEQYF.